This entry lists 3 T cell receptor beta chains sequenced from one sample in a study of T cells in Graves' hyperthyroidism and ophthalmopathy. RNA transcripts yielded amplified TCR beta CDR3 regions. A first-round RT-PCR of the TCR CDR3 used the HTBI primer set. TCRdb fed the multiplex PCR reads into MiXCR, producing one record per CDR3 protein. The data show 620,000 or so distinct CDR3 sequences, more than 14% seen once. Sequencing used blood. The receptors were gathered from a woman aged 45-59 years with Graves' ophthalmopathy.

This clonotype was seen only a few times. The junction departs from germline at one end; a sequencing error may be responsible. The chain employs TRBV5-6 and TRBJ2-3, with no clear D. Germline loops: CDR1 SGHDT, CDR2 YYEEEE. This CDR3 has 15 residues. This CDR3 reads CASSLAWPSTDTQYF. The CDR3 region has the DNA TGTGCCAGCAGCTTGGCCTGGCCCAGCACAGATACACAGTATTTT.

As regards this clonotype: A read error may be the cause here, since a much bigger clone is one base away. The J gene is TRBJ1-1, the V gene TRBV9; D ambiguous. Between the trimmed V and J ends, which lost 0 bases and 0 bases, there was a span of 6 bases. The CDR3 runs 14 residues. Germline V lookup: CDR1 SGDLS, CDR2 YYNGEE. The CDR3 DNA reads TGTGCCAGCAGCGTAGGCGCATTGAACACTGAAGCTTTCTTT. Amino acid sequence: CASSVGALNTEAFF.

V is TRBV6-2 or TRBV6-3 and J is TRBJ2-1; D not resolved. Trimming stripped 5 bases from V and 9 bases from J, with 11 bases between. CDR3 size: 12 residues. Germline-derived CDR1 and CDR2 are MNHEY and SVGEGT. The CDR3 region has the DNA TGTGCCAGCAGTGTCGTGGGAATTGAGCAGTTCTTC. This translates into CASSVVGIEQFF.